The source of this TCR beta chain is a study of cytomegalovirus exposure and HLA in healthy donors. The study, taken as a whole, reports: A likely sequencing artifact accounted for one observed cluster of highly shared sequence variants.

As concerns this clone: Its antigen is still unknown.

PCR was performed using 60 Vbeta and 13 Jbeta primers. Here immunoSEQ multiplex PCR was the method, and the copy in TCRdb shows in-frame clones only, minus some. The sample consists of 150,000 to 170,000 clones, over 70% of them appearing once. This CDR3 contains 16 residues. CDR1 and CDR2 from the germline V gene are LGHNA and YSLEER. Deletions cut 0 bases from V and 0 bases from J, with 11 bases between. This chain uses TRBV4-3 with TRBJ1-2; D is uncertain. What was sequenced was PBMCs. This sequence originates from a man aged 30 to 45 in good health and CMV-seronegative. The CDR3 nucleotides are TGCGCCAGCAGCCAAGATTCAGGCTCCGCTAACTATGGCTACACCTTC. Translation gives CASSQDSGSANYGYTF.